The 29 T cell receptor beta chains given below trace back to one sample, sequenced in a study of early T cells in non-severe SARS-CoV-2 infection. TCRdb used MiXCR to reprocess the 5' RACE reads, holding one entry per CDR3 protein. The sample records 80,000 to 100,000 distinct CDR3 sequences, roughly 9.6% being singletons. The starting material was whole blood, obtained at baseline. Source of these receptors: an adult who was a healthcare worker with PCR-confirmed SARS-CoV-2 infection or an uninfected control (not recorded which).

Regarding this clonotype: Given a much more abundant clone one base away, this may be a read error. V and J are TRBV24-1 and TRBJ2-3, with D hard to call. Germline CDR1 is KGHDR and CDR2 is SFDVKD. This CDR3 has 19 residues. V lost 5 bases and J 0 bases, leaving 23 bases between the germline ends. The CDR3 sequence is CATSAFNVVTSLSTDTQYF. CDR3 coding DNA: TGTGCCACCAGTGCTTTCAATGTGGTGACTTCCTTAAGCACAGATACGCAGTATTTT.

The chain links TRBV19 to TRBJ1-2, with TRBD1 as a possible D gene (6 bases). The CDR3 consists of 13 residues. Per germline, CDR1 LNHDA and CDR2 SQIVND (reference sequence). Trimming stripped 10 bases from V and 4 bases from J, with 16 bases between. The CDR3 loop reads CATSAGGPYGYTF. The CDR3 nucleotides are TGTGCCACCTCAGCGGGGGGGCCCTATGGCTACACCTTC. The full variable domain, rest sourced from reference TRBV19 and TRBJ1-2, is DGGITQSPKYLFRKEGQNVTLSCEQNLNHDAMYWYRQDPGQGLRLIYYSQIVNDFQKGDIAEGYSVSREKKESFPLTVTSAQKNPTAFYLCATSAGGPYGYTFGSGTRLTVV.

This clonotype has more than one count but fewer than ten. This rearrangement joins TRBV29-1 to TRBJ1-2; no definite D call. The germline V gene encodes CDR1 SQVTM and CDR2 ANQGSEA. Trimming left V 6 bases short and J 7 bases short, with 15 bases between. This CDR3 is built from 12 residues. The CDR3 protein is CSVPGTAFGYTF. The CDR3 coding sequence is TGCAGCGTCCCTGGAACCGCCTTTGGCTACACCTTC. Full variable domain (outside the CDR3, taken from reference TRBV29-1 and TRBJ1-2): SAVISQKPSRDICQRGTSLTIQCQVDSQVTMMFWYRQQPGQSLTLIATANQGSEATYESGFVIDKFPISRPNLTFSTLTVSNMSPEDSSIYLCSVPGTAFGYTFGSGTRLTVV.

This clonotype was seen only a few times. The V and J genes are TRBV7-9 and TRBJ2-5, with TRBD2 matching over 9 bases. V lost 5 bases to trimming and J lost 3 bases; unmatched junction nucleotides: 4. The CDR3 length is 14 residues. Germline lookup yields CDR1 SEHNR and CDR2 FQNEAQ (reference sequence). The CDR3 spells CASSPRLAEETQYF. The DNA of the CDR3 is TGTGCCAGCAGCCCCAGACTAGCGGAAGAGACCCAGTACTTC.

This chain links TRBV4-3 with TRBJ2-6, with a tentative D call TRBD1 (5 bases). V was trimmed by 4 bases and J by 0 bases, leaving 22 bases between them. Germline CDR1 reads LGHNA; CDR2 reads YSLEER. CDR3 length: 20 amino acids. CDR3 sequence (DNA): TGCGCCAGCAGCCTAATAGGGGCAGCCGATTACCGCTCTGGGGCCAACGTCCTGACTTTC. Protein sequence: CASSLIGAADYRSGANVLTF.

At least ten counts were recorded for this clonotype. V gene TRBV7-9 combines with J gene TRBJ2-5, with a weak D call TRBD1 (7 bases). From germline, CDR1 is SEHNR and CDR2 FQNEAQ (reference sequence). The CDR3 sequence is 15 residues long. V lost 2 bases and J 5 bases, leaving 15 bases between the germline ends. The CDR3 here is CASSLPQGGRETQYF. The CDR3 DNA reads as TGTGCCAGCAGCTTACCTCAGGGGGGTAGGGAGACCCAGTACTTC.

The sample holds a few counts of this clonotype. The chain joins TRBV7-6 to TRBJ2-7; TRBD2 matches at 8 bases. CDR3 length equals 15 residues. Germline CDR1 and CDR2: SGHVS and FNYEAQ. V was pared by 1 base and J by 5 bases, with 7 bases of the junction left unmatched. CDR3 sequence reads: CASSLVGGGSNEQYF. DNA of the CDR3: TGTGCCAGCAGCTTAGTCGGCGGGGGGAGCAACGAGCAGTACTTC.

This clonotype was seen a handful of times. The rearrangement joins TRBV20-1 to TRBJ1-6; D gene ambiguous. The germline CDR1 and CDR2 sequences are DFQATT and SNEGSKA (reference sequence). The CDR3 contains 17 residues. Deletions cut 2 bases from V and 0 bases from J, with 14 bases between. The CDR3 is CSARRLSLSSYNSPLHF. For the CDR3, the DNA is TGCAGTGCTAGAAGGCTGTCCCTGAGCTCCTATAATTCACCCCTCCACTTT.

This clonotype was counted ten times or more. The chain is built from TRBV7-6 and TRBJ2-5; D is ambiguous. There are 12 residues in the CDR3. Per germline, CDR1 SGHVS and CDR2 FNYEAQ. The V and J ends lost 5 bases and 2 bases respectively, with 6 bases between them. The CDR3 protein is CASSTDQETQYF. The CDR3 nucleotides read TGTGCCAGCAGCACTGATCAAGAGACCCAGTACTTC.

This clonotype was observed many times. The V gene is TRBV6-2 or TRBV6-3, the J gene TRBJ2-1; no clear D. There are 15 residues in the CDR3. With 6 bases removed from V and 5 bases from J, the gap between germline ends came to 17 bases. Per germline, CDR1 MNHEY and CDR2 SVGEGT. CDR3 in DNA: TGTGCCAGCAGCTCCCCTTTGGCCGCAGACAATGAGCAGTTCTTC. It is translated as CASSSPLAADNEQFF.

V usage is TRBV20-1 and J usage is TRBJ2-1; 11 nucleotides agree with TRBD2. The CDR3 extends over 15 amino acids. V shed 1 base and J 3 bases; nucleotides not matched to a gene: 2. CDR1 DFQATT and CDR2 SNEGSKA come from the germline V gene (reference sequence). The chain's CDR3 is CSARGTSGYYNEQFF. CDR3 coding DNA: TGCAGTGCTAGAGGGACTAGCGGGTACTACAATGAGCAGTTCTTC.

The rearrangement links TRBV5-1 to TRBJ2-1, with 9 bases that match TRBD1. Germline V gene data show CDR1 as SGHRS and CDR2 as YFSETQ. The ends lost 4 bases at V and 7 bases at J; junction bases unmatched: 9. This CDR3 comprises 15 residues. Written as DNA, the CDR3 is TGCGCCAGCAGCAATAGGACAGGGGACCTAAATGAGCAGTTCTTC. Translating gives CASSNRTGDLNEQFF.

The chain joins TRBV20-1 to TRBJ2-6; 9 positions agree with TRBD2. Germline V gene lookup returns CDR1 DFQATT and CDR2 SNEGSKA (reference sequence). This CDR3 region has 16 residues. With V trimmed by 4 bases and J by 0 bases, 4 bases remained unmatched. CDR3 amino acids: CSAKASGVSGANVLTF. The CDR3 DNA reads as TGCAGTGCTAAGGCTAGCGGGGTCTCTGGGGCCAACGTCCTGACTTTC.

This sequence joins TRBV29-1 and TRBJ2-1, with 8 bases lining up with TRBD2. V was clipped by 3 bases and J by 2 bases; unmatched bases: 6. The CDR3 covers 15 residues. The V gene's germline CDR1 is SQVTM and CDR2 ANQGSEA. CDR3 sequence reads: CSVDRAGVPYNEQFF. The CDR3 coding sequence is TGCAGCGTTGATCGAGCGGGGGTTCCCTACAATGAGCAGTTCTTC.

This clonotype has more than one count but fewer than ten. The rearrangement uses TRBV7-2 and TRBJ2-3; D uncertain. V was shortened by 5 bases and J by 8 bases, with 11 bases between the two germline ends. The CDR3 has 12 amino acids. Germline-derived CDR1 and CDR2 are SGHTA and FQGNSA. Here the CDR3 DNA reads TGTGCCAGCAGCCGACAATCCCCTACGCAGTATTTT. Translation: CASSRQSPTQYF.

The CDR3 reads CASSLGQSMNTEAFF. The DNA of the CDR3 is TGTGCCAGCTCACTAGGACAGTCAATGAACACTGAAGCTTTCTTT. The gene calls are TRBV18 and TRBJ1-1; D may be TRBD1 (6 bases). The germline CDR1 and CDR2 sequences are KGHSH and LQKENI. V gave up 4 bases and J gave up 0 bases, with 12 bases separating them. This CDR3 is 15 amino acids long.

The chain links TRBV5-1 to TRBJ2-7, with 7 nucleotides matching TRBD1. Germline V gene sequence: CDR1 SGHRS, CDR2 YFSETQ. V dropped 4 bases and J dropped 2; count of bases not matched to a gene: 6. The CDR3 totals 14 residues. The chain's CDR3 is CASSLTGVAYEQYF. Here the CDR3 DNA reads TGCGCCAGCAGCCTTACAGGGGTGGCCTACGAGCAGTACTTC.

There are a few counts of this clonotype. V and J are TRBV18 and TRBJ2-3, with 11 bases matching TRBD2. The germline V gene encodes CDR1 KGHSH and CDR2 LQKENI. Trimming at V came to 4 bases and at J to 2 bases, leaving 5 bases not matched to a gene. This CDR3 comprises 16 residues. In nucleotides, the CDR3 is TGTGCCAGCTCACTGGGGACTAGCGGCAACACAGATACGCAGTATTTT. Protein product: CASSLGTSGNTDTQYF.

This clonotype was counted at least ten times. The genes are TRBV20-1 and TRBJ1-1, with D hard to call. Germline loops: CDR1 DFQATT, CDR2 SNEGSKA (reference sequence). The CDR3 runs to 14 residues. With 0 bases removed from V and 9 bases from J, the gap between germline ends came to 17 bases. The CDR3: CSAREGGQALKAFF. CDR3 bases: TGCAGTGCTAGAGAGGGAGGGCAAGCACTAAAAGCTTTCTTT.

This clonotype was seen a handful of times. Here the CDR3 reads CSVAGPQDTQYF. CDR3 coding DNA: TGCAGCGTTGCGGGACCCCAGGATACGCAGTATTTT. The gene calls are TRBV29-1 and TRBJ2-3; D possibly matches TRBD1 or TRBD2 (5 bases each). Germline CDR1 reads SQVTM; CDR2 reads ANQGSEA. This CDR3 contains 12 residues. Trimming removed 4 bases from V and 6 bases from J, with 11 bases in between.

The sample holds a few counts of this clonotype. V is TRBV9 and J is TRBJ1-3, with a possible D match to TRBD1 (5 bases). The CDR3 runs to 15 residues. The V gene lost 0 bases and the J gene lost 0 bases, with 7 bases spanning the gap. Germline V gene lookup returns CDR1 SGDLS and CDR2 YYNGEE. The CDR3 loop is CASSVAGSSGNTIYF. For the CDR3, the DNA is TGTGCCAGCAGCGTAGCAGGGAGCTCTGGAAACACCATATATTTT.

J is TRBJ1-6 and V is TRBV12-5, with D possibly matching TRBD1 (6 bases). This CDR3 has 14 residues. Per germline, CDR1 LGHNT and CDR2 FRNRAP. Trimming cost V 6 bases and J 9 bases, with 15 bases left between them. As DNA, the CDR3 is TGTGCTAGTGGGCCACCCAGGGGTGGTTCACCCCTCCACTTT. Translated: CASGPPRGGSPLHF. The variable domain in full, with the rest retrieved from reference TRBV12-5 and TRBJ1-6, is DARVTQTPRHKVTEMGQEVTMRCQPILGHNTVFWYRQTMMQGLELLAYFRNRAPLDDSGMPKDRFSAEMPDATLATLKIQPSEPRDSAVYFCASGPPRGGSPLHFGNGTRLTVT.

This clonotype was detected many times. The CDR3 sequence: CASRADRGLTGELFF. The CDR3 coding sequence is TGTGCCAGCAGAGCGGACAGGGGGCTCACCGGGGAGCTGTTTTTT. The V and J genes are TRBV7-3 and TRBJ2-2; TRBD1 matches at 11 bases. The CDR3 contains 15 residues. In germline, CDR1 is SGHTA, CDR2 FQGTGA. With V trimmed by 6 bases and J by 4 bases, 4 bases remained unmatched.

This chain joins TRBV29-1 and TRBJ2-7; 11 nucleotides match TRBD2. CDR3 length equals 17 residues. Trimming removed 3 bases from V and 0 bases from J; junction bases left unmatched: 10. Germline CDR1 is SQVTM and CDR2 is ANQGSEA. The CDR3 loop reads CSVEGLAERWGSYEQYF. In DNA form, the CDR3 reads TGCAGCGTTGAGGGACTAGCGGAGCGATGGGGCTCCTACGAGCAGTACTTC.

V is TRBV11-3 and J is TRBJ2-7; TRBD2 matches at 7 bases. This CDR3 is built from 17 residues. J lost 3 bases, V lost 8 bases, and 19 bases had no gene match. In germline, CDR1 is SGHNT, CDR2 YENEEA. The CDR3 region has the DNA TGTGCCAGCGGATATAGCGGGCAGCGAAACTATAACTACGAGCAGTACTTC. Translated, it gives CASGYSGQRNYNYEQYF.

This clonotype was recorded many times. The J gene is TRBJ2-3, the V gene TRBV11-2, with TRBD2 matching over 7 bases. Germline CDR1 and CDR2: SGHAT and FQNNGV. The CDR3 consists of 16 residues. V lost 0 bases, J lost 5 bases, and 8 bases stayed unmatched. CDR3 sequence: CASSLEGGRALDTQYF. CDR3 coding DNA: TGTGCCAGCAGCTTAGAAGGAGGGAGGGCCTTAGATACGCAGTATTTT.

The table lists this clonotype with a few counts. The chain links TRBV4-3 to TRBJ2-7; no clear D. Germline-derived CDR1 and CDR2 are LGHNA and YSLEER. V lost 0 bases and J 1 base, leaving 10 bases between the germline ends. The CDR3 runs 15 residues. The CDR3 region has the DNA TGCGCCAGCAGCCAAGATTTTTTAGGGTCCTACGAGCAGTACTTC. Translation: CASSQDFLGSYEQYF.

The CDR3 loop reads CASSQSGDRKHYEQYF. The CDR3 nucleotides are TGCGCCAGCAGTCAATCAGGGGACAGGAAACACTACGAGCAGTACTTC. The V gene is TRBV23-1, the J gene TRBJ2-7; TRBD1 agrees at 8 bases. TRBV23-1 is placed among ORFs of uncertain function. The CDR3 is 16 residues long. J gave up 3 bases and V 0 bases, and 7 bases lay outside the gene matches.

With regard to this clonotype: Mismatch with germline at one junction end may stem from a read error. The chain joins TRBV9 to TRBJ2-3; 10 nucleotides agree with TRBD2. The CDR3 has 16 amino acids. Germline-derived CDR1 and CDR2 are SGDLS and YYNGEE. DNA of the CDR3: TGTGGCAGCAGCGTCTCTCTAGCGGGGGTCACAGATACGCAGTATTTT. Translating it yields CGSSVSLAGVTDTQYF.